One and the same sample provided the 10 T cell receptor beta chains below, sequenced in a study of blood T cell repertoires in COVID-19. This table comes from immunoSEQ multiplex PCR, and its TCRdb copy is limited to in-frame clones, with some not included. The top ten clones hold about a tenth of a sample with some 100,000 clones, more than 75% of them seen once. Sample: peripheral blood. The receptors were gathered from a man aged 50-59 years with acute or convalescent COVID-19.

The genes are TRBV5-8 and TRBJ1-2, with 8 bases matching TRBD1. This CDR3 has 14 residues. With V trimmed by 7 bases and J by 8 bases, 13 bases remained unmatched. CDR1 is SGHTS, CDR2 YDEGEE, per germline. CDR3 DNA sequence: TGTGCCAGCGCCATATCAACAGGGGGGCCGGGCTACACCTTC. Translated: CASAISTGGPGYTF.

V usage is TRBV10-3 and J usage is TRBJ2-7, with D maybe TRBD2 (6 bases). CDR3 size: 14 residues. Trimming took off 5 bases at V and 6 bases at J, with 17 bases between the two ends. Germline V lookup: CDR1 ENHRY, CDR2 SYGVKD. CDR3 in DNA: TGTGCCATCAGTCCCGTGGGGGGAGCAGTCGAGCAGTACTTC. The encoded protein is CAISPVGGAVEQYF.

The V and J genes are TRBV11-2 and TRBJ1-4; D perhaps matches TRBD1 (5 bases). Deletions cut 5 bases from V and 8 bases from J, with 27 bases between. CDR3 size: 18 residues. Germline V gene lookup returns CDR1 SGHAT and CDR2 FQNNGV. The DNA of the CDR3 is TGTGCCAGCAGCCTCCTGTCATCAGGGATGGCGGTGGAGGAAAAACTGTTTTTT. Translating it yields CASSLLSSGMAVEEKLFF.

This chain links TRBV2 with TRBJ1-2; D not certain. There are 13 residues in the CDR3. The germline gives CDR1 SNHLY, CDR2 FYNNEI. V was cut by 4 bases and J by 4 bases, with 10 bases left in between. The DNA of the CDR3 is TGTGCCAGCAGTGGGACTCACTCCTATGGCTACACCTTC. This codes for CASSGTHSYGYTF.

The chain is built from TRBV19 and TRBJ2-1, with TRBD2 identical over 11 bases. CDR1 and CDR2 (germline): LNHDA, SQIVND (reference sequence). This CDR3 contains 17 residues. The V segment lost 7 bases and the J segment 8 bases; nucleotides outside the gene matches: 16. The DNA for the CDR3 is TGTGCCAGTAAACCTCAAGAAACTAGCGGGAGTATCTATGAGCAGTTCTTC. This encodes CASKPQETSGSIYEQFF.

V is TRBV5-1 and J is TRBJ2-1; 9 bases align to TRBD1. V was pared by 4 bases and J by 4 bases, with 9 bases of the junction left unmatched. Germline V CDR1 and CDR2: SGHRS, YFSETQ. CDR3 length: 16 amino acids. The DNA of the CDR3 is TGCGCCAGCAGCCCGACTGTGGGACAGGGATACAATGAGCAGTTCTTC. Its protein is CASSPTVGQGYNEQFF.

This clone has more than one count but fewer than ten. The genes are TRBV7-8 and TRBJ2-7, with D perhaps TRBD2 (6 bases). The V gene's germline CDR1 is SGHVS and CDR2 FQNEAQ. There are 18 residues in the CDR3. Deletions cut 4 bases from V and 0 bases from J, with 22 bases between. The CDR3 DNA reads TGTGCCAGCAGCTCCCAAAATGTGTGGAGGGGACGCTCCTACGAGCAGTACTTC. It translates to CASSSQNVWRGRSYEQYF. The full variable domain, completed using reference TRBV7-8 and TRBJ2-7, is GAGVSQSPRYKVAKRGQDVALRCDPISGHVSLFWYQQALGQGPEFLTYFQNEAQLDKSGLPSDRFFAERPEGSVSTLKIQRTQQEDSAVYLCASSSQNVWRGRSYEQYFGPGTRLTVT.

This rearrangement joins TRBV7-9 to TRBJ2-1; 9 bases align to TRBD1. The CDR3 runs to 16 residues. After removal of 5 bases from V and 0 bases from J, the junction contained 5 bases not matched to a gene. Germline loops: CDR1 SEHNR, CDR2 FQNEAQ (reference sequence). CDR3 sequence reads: CASSSRQGGSYNEQFF. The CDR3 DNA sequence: TGTGCCAGCAGCAGTCGACAGGGGGGCTCCTACAATGAGCAGTTCTTC.

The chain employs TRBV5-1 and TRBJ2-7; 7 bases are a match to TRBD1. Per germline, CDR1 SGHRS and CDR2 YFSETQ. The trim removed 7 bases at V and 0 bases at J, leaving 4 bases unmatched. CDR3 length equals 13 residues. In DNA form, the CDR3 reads TGCGCCAGCCAAGACAGGGTCTCCTACGAGCAGTACTTC. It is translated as CASQDRVSYEQYF.

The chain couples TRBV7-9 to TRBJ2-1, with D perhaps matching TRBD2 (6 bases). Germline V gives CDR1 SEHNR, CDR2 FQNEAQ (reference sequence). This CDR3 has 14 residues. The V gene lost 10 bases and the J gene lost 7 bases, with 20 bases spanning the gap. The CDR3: CATSRGINGNEQFF. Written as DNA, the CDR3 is TGTGCCACCTCTCGGGGGATTAACGGTAATGAGCAGTTCTTC. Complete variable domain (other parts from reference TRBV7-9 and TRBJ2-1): DTGVSQNPRHKITKRGQNVTFRCDPISEHNRLYWYRQTLGQGPEFLTYFQNEAQLEKSRLLSDRFSAERPKGSFSTLEIQRTEQGDSAMYLCATSRGINGNEQFFGPGTRLTVL.